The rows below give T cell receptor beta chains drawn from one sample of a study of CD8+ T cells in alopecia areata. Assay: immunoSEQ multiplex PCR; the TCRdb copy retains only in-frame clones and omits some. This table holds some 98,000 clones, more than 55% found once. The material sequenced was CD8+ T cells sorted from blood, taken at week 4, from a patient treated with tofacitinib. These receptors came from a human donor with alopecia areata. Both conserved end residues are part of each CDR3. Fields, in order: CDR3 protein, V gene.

cdr3_aa: CASSLIDSSREQFF; v_call: TRBV27
cdr3_aa: CASSRIGQGNEQFF; v_call: TRBV27
cdr3_aa: CASREGHRNTEAFF; v_call: TRBV4-1
cdr3_aa: CSVGRSTNEQYF; v_call: TRBV29-1
cdr3_aa: CASSVSVNEQFF; v_call: TRBV25-1
cdr3_aa: CASSLELASTDTQYF; v_call: TRBV5-1
cdr3_aa: CSVEERVRDTEAFF; v_call: TRBV29-1
cdr3_aa: CSVEDTRNEQFF; v_call: TRBV29-1
cdr3_aa: CAISEEASPYNEQFF; v_call: TRBV10-3
cdr3_aa: CASSQTPATTDTQYF; v_call: TRBV4-1
cdr3_aa: CASSTGLAGQPTDTQYF; v_call: TRBV7-2
cdr3_aa: CASTSSGAYEQYF; v_call: TRBV10-2
cdr3_aa: CASSLDGTGLSVYGYTF; v_call: TRBV11-2
cdr3_aa: CASSSRTAYEQYF; v_call: TRBV4-1
cdr3_aa: CAWRETDSSYNEQFF; v_call: TRBV30
cdr3_aa: CASSPDRLAGAGELFF; v_call: TRBV4-3
cdr3_aa: CSAYRDRAYGYTF; v_call: TRBV29-1
cdr3_aa: CASSYYGTGELFF; v_call: TRBV6-5
cdr3_aa: CASSPPDRANTGELFF; v_call: TRBV7-9
cdr3_aa: CASSSDSNQPQHF; v_call: TRBV7-9
cdr3_aa: CASSQAPGRAGYTF; v_call: TRBV14
cdr3_aa: CSVEERALAGIYEQYF; v_call: TRBV29-1
cdr3_aa: CASSSTGLNTEAFF; v_call: TRBV7-3
cdr3_aa: CASRAGTSGNQPQHF; v_call: TRBV27
cdr3_aa: CATSGASNEKLFF; v_call: TRBV15
cdr3_aa: CASSPGYVEAFF; v_call: TRBV14
cdr3_aa: CASSTGGISYEQYF; v_call: TRBV19
cdr3_aa: CASSGTEYEQYF; v_call: TRBV7-6
cdr3_aa: CASSQDSDMDTQYF; v_call: TRBV4-1
cdr3_aa: CASSLGIAGSSADTQYF; v_call: TRBV7-7
cdr3_aa: CASSQTWGGDTDTQYF; v_call: TRBV14